The rows below give T cell receptor beta chains drawn from one sample of a study of early T cells in non-severe SARS-CoV-2 infection. One entry per CDR3 protein results from TCRdb running MiXCR on the 5' RACE reads. This table holds tens of thousands of distinct CDR3 sequences, over 9% found once. Source material: whole blood. Every receptor here comes from an adult who was a healthcare worker with PCR-confirmed SARS-CoV-2 infection or an uninfected control (not recorded which). The CDR3 runs from the conserved cysteine through the conserved F or W. The D gene is left open where the match is weak. Rows may omit the clone size; those that give it use once, few, many or a size class.

v_gene	abundance	d_gene	j_gene	CDR3aa	CDR3nt
TRBV12-3/TRBV12-4	-	-	TRBJ1-3	CASSLGRTSGNTIYF	TGTGCCAGCAGTTTAGGGCGGACCTCTGGAAACACCATATATTTT
TRBV5-6	few	-	TRBJ1-1	CASSPDRRTEAFF	TGTGCCAGCAGCCCGGACAGACGCACTGAAGCTTTCTTT
TRBV11-2	-	-	TRBJ1-2	CASSLGQSYGYTF	TGTGCCAGCAGCTTGGGACAATCCTATGGCTACACCTTC
TRBV6-2/TRBV6-3	few	TRBD2	TRBJ2-5	CASSASGRPQETQYF	TGTGCCAGCAGTGCGAGCGGGAGGCCACAAGAGACCCAGTACTTC
TRBV4-2	few	-	TRBJ2-1	CASSPPRTTSYNEQFF	TGTGCCAGCAGCCCCCCGCGGACTACTTCCTACAATGAGCAGTTCTTC
TRBV7-8	many	TRBD1	TRBJ1-5	CASSYRRMTGSDQPQHF	TGTGCCAGCAGCTACCGGCGTATGACAGGGTCGGATCAGCCCCAGCATTTT
TRBV2	many	-	TRBJ1-1	CASRRNTDSTEAFF	TGTGCCAGCAGACGTAATACGGACAGCACTGAAGCTTTCTTT
TRBV20-1	-	-	TRBJ2-3	CSARDLDRENPDTQYF	TGCAGTGCTAGAGATCTCGACCGGGAGAATCCAGATACGCAGTATTTT
TRBV11-2	-	TRBD1	TRBJ1-2	CASSSDRGLGYTF	TGTGCCAGCAGCAGTGACAGGGGGCTCGGCTACACCTTC
TRBV6-1	-	-	TRBJ1-6	CASSAEGNSPLHF	TGTGCCAGCAGTGCGGAGGGTAATTCACCCCTCCACTTT
TRBV10-3	few	-	TRBJ2-3	CAISESIRPPTDTQYF	TGTGCCATCAGTGAGTCGATTCGGCCTCCCACAGATACGCAGTATTTT
TRBV18	few	TRBD1	TRBJ2-7	CASSLLPPGQLSYEQYF	TGTGCCAGCTCCCTTTTACCTCCGGGACAGCTCTCCTACGAGCAGTACTTC
TRBV7-9	-	TRBD1	TRBJ2-7	CASSLQGAAYEQYF	TGTGCCAGCAGCTTGCAGGGGGCCGCCTACGAGCAGTACTTC
TRBV18	few	-	TRBJ1-2	CASSPPGELLYGYTF	TGTGCCAGCTCACCACCAGGGGAACTCCTGTATGGCTACACCTTC
TRBV9	-	-	TRBJ2-1	CASSVANRNEQFF	TGTGCCAGCAGCGTAGCTAACAGGAATGAGCAGTTCTTC
TRBV12-3/TRBV12-4	few	TRBD2	TRBJ2-1	CASSFSGRVNEQFF	TGTGCCAGCAGTTTCAGCGGGAGGGTTAATGAGCAGTTCTTC
TRBV5-8	few	TRBD1	TRBJ1-2	CASSLDRGAGGYTF	TGTGCCAGCAGCTTGGACAGGGGCGCAGGAGGCTACACCTTC
TRBV2	few	-	TRBJ1-1	CASRRQEGEAFF	TGTGCCAGCAGGAGACAGGAGGGTGAAGCTTTCTTT
TRBV11-2	many	-	TRBJ2-1	CASSLDPGTTGEQFF	TGTGCCAGCAGCTTAGATCCCGGGACAACAGGTGAGCAGTTCTTC
TRBV10-3	many	-	TRBJ2-7	CAISEDPTHGLSYEQYF	TGTGCCATCAGTGAAGACCCCACCCATGGCCTCTCCTACGAGCAGTACTTC
TRBV7-2	few	-	TRBJ2-3	CASSKGGYSTDTQYF	TGTGCCAGCTCGAAAGGGGGGTACTCCACAGATACGCAGTATTTT
TRBV14	-	-	TRBJ2-1	CASSDLGSLYNEQFF	TGTGCCAGCAGCGACTTGGGATCGCTTTACAATGAGCAGTTCTTC
TRBV3-1	-	-	TRBJ2-2	CASSQESARRILAPGELFF	TGTGCCAGCAGCCAAGAGAGTGCCAGGAGAATACTAGCCCCCGGGGAGCTGTTTTTT
TRBV19	-	-	TRBJ2-7	CASSTQTGGLGEQYF	TGTGCCAGTAGTACTCAGACAGGAGGGTTGGGAGAGCAGTACTTC
TRBV10-1	few	TRBD1	TRBJ2-5	CASSEGQGRQETQYF	TGCGCCAGCAGTGAGGGACAGGGGCGGCAAGAGACCCAGTACTTC
TRBV20-1	-	TRBD2	TRBJ2-1	CSISGILYNEQFF	TGCAGTATCAGCGGGATCTTATACAATGAGCAGTTCTTC
TRBV28	-	-	TRBJ1-6	CASSFLGVTYNSPLHF	TGTGCCAGCAGTTTTTTGGGGGTTACCTATAATTCACCCCTCCACTTT
TRBV6-2/TRBV6-3	-	-	TRBJ2-1	CASSWGPEQFF	TGTGCCAGCAGTTGGGGCCCTGAGCAGTTCTTC
TRBV6-6	-	TRBD1	TRBJ2-3	CASRAPRGQTDTQYF	TGTGCCAGCAGAGCCCCGAGGGGGCAAACAGATACGCAGTATTTT
TRBV7-2	-	-	TRBJ2-7	CASSFLFGPSYEQYF	TGTGCCAGCAGCTTCTTGTTCGGGCCGTCCTACGAGCAGTACTTC
TRBV12-3/TRBV12-4	many	-	TRBJ2-3	CASSQYATQYF	TGTGCCAGCAGCCAATATGCTACGCAGTATTTT
TRBV6-5	few	-	TRBJ1-4	CASAPGPLSFINEKLFF	TGTGCCAGTGCCCCGGGACCCCTTTCTTTCATAAATGAAAAACTGTTTTTT
TRBV2	-	TRBD2	TRBJ2-2	CATSPGLADDVNTGELFF	TGTGCCACCTCTCCGGGACTAGCGGACGATGTCAACACCGGGGAGCTGTTTTTT
TRBV20-1	many	TRBD2	TRBJ2-1	CSARAPGGGYNEQFF	TGCAGTGCTAGAGCCCCTGGGGGGGGTTACAATGAGCAGTTCTTC
TRBV19	few	-	TRBJ1-5	CASSSPWTDSNQPQHF	TGTGCCAGTAGTTCCCCTTGGACGGATAGCAATCAGCCCCAGCATTTT
TRBV20-1	few	TRBD2	TRBJ2-5	CSARDGTTQETQYF	TGCAGTGCTAGAGATGGGACTACCCAAGAGACCCAGTACTTC
TRBV9	-	-	TRBJ2-1	CASSIQGGTYNEQFF	TGTGCCAGCAGCATCCAGGGGGGTACCTACAATGAGCAGTTCTTC
TRBV6-1	few	-	TRBJ1-1	CASSELSRGNTEAFF	TGTGCCAGCAGTGAATTGAGTAGGGGGAACACTGAAGCTTTCTTT
TRBV6-6	few	TRBD1	TRBJ2-7	CASSRQGNYEQYF	TGTGCCAGCAGCCGACAGGGGAACTACGAGCAGTACTTC
TRBV5-1	few	-	TRBJ1-5	CASREQGGDQPQHF	TGCGCCAGCAGGGAACAGGGTGGGGATCAGCCCCAGCATTTT
TRBV9	-	-	TRBJ2-1	CAGSPRVSDYNEQFF	TGTGCCGGCAGCCCTCGCGTTAGCGATTACAATGAGCAGTTCTTC
TRBV19	-	-	TRBJ2-5	CASRVNRELETQYF	TGTGCCAGTAGGGTAAACAGGGAATTGGAGACCCAGTACTTC
TRBV5-4	many	-	TRBJ2-3	CASSFGTDTQYF	TGTGCCAGCAGCTTTGGAACAGATACGCAGTATTTT
TRBV7-9	many	-	TRBJ1-1	CASSYQGNTEAFF	TGTGCCAGCAGCTATCAAGGAAACACTGAAGCTTTCTTT
TRBV29-1	many	-	TRBJ2-7	CSVRSAPLGEQYF	TGCAGCGTTCGGAGCGCGCCCCTGGGGGAGCAGTACTTC
TRBV6-5	-	-	TRBJ1-1	CASSYSTWSEVFF	TGTGCCAGCAGTTACTCGACCTGGTCTGAAGTTTTCTTT
TRBV20-1	few	-	TRBJ2-7	CSATRDIDEQYF	TGCAGTGCTACGCGGGACATAGACGAGCAGTACTTC
TRBV12-5	-	TRBD2	TRBJ2-5	CASGLGLAGRWETRYF	TGTGCTAGTGGTTTGGGACTAGCGGGCCGCTGGGAGACCCGGTACTTC
TRBV11-2	many	-	TRBJ1-4	CASRLRPGGEKLFF	TGTGCCAGCAGGTTGCGACCGGGCGGGGAAAAACTGTTTTTT
TRBV7-2	many	TRBD1	TRBJ2-7	CASSLGPGQGMAYEQYF	TGTGCCAGCAGCTTGGGTCCGGGACAGGGGATGGCCTACGAGCAGTACTTC
TRBV12-3/TRBV12-4	few	TRBD1	TRBJ2-7	CASSFYWTGTSYEQYF	TGTGCCAGCAGTTTTTACTGGACAGGTACCTCCTACGAGCAGTACTTC
TRBV14	-	-	TRBJ1-6	CASSQGGSYNSPLHF	TGTGCCAGCAGCCAAGGGGGCAGTTATAATTCACCCCTCCACTTT
TRBV20-1	many	TRBD2	TRBJ2-1	CSAEPTSGAYNEQFF	TGCAGTGCTGAGCCTACTAGCGGGGCCTACAATGAGCAGTTCTTC
TRBV18	-	-	TRBJ1-2	CASSPLAEPWYGYTF	TGTGCCAGCTCACCACTCGCCGAACCTTGGTATGGCTACACCTTC
TRBV28	few	-	TRBJ2-7	CASSSGNSGYEQYF	TGTGCCAGCAGCTCCGGTAATTCGGGATACGAGCAGTACTTC